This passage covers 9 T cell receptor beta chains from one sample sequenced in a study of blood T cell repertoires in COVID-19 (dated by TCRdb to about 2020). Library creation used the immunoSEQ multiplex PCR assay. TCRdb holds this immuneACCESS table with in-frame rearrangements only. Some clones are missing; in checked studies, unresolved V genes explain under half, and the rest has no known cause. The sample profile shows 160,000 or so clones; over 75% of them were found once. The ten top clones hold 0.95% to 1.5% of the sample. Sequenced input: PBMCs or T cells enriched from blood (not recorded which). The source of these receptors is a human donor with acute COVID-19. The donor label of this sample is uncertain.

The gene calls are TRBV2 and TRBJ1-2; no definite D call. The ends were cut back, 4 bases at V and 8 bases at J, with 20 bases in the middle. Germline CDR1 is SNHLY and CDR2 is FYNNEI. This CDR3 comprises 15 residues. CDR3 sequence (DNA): TGTGCCAGCAGTGTTGAGGGAAGGCCTAGGAAGGGCTACACCTTC. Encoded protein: CASSVEGRPRKGYTF.

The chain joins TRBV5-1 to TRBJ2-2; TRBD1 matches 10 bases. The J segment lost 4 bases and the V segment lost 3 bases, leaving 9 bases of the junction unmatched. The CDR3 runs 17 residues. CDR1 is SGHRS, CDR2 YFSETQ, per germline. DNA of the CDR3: TGCGCCAGCAGCTCACCGAGGACAGGGGGTCCCACCGGGGAGCTGTTTTTT. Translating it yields CASSSPRTGGPTGELFF.

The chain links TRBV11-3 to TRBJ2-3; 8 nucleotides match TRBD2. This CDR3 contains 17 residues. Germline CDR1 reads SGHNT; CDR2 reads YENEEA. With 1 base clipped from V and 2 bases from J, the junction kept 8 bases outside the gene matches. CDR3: CASSLGGRGGHTDTQYF. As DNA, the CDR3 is TGTGCCAGCAGCTTAGGGGGACGGGGGGGCCACACAGATACGCAGTATTTT.

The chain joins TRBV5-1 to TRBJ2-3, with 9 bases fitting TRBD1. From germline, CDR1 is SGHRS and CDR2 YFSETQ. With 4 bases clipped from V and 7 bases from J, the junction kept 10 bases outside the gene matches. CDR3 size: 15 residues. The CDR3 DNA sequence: TGCGCCAGCAGCCCGGGACAGGGCAGGGGGAATACGCAGTATTTT. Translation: CASSPGQGRGNTQYF.

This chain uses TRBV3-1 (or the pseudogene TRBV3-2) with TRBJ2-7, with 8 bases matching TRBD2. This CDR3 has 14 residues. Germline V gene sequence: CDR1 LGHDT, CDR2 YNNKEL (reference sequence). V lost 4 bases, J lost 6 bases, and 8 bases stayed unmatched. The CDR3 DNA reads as TGTGCCAGCAGCCGAGACGGGGGGGCGGGCGAGCAGTACTTC. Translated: CASSRDGGAGEQYF.

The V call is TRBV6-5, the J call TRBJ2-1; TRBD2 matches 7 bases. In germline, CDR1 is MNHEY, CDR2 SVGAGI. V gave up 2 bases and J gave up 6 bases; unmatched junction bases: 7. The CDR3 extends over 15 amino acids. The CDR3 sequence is CASSYGGVTLNEQFF. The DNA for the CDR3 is TGTGCCAGCAGTTACGGGGGGGTAACCCTCAATGAGCAGTTCTTC.

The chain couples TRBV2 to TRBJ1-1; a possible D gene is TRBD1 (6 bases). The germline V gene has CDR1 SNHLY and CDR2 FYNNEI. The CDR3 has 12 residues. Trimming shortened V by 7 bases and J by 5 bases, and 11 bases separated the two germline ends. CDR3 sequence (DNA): TGTGCCAGCACCCGACAGGCAACTGAAGCTTTCTTT. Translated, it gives CASTRQATEAFF.

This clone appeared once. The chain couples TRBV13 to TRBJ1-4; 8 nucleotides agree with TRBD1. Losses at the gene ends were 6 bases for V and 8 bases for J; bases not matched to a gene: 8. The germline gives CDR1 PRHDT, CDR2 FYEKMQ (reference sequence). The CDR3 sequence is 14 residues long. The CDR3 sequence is CASRLQGVGEKLFF. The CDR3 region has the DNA TGTGCCAGCAGGTTACAGGGGGTAGGGGAAAAACTGTTTTTT. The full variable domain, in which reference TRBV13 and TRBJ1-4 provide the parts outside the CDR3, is AAGVIQSPRHLIKEKRETATLKCYPIPRHDTVYWYQQGPGQDPQFLISFYEKMQSDKGSIPDRFSAQQFSDYHSELNMSSLELGDSALYFCASRLQGVGEKLFFGSGTQLSVL.

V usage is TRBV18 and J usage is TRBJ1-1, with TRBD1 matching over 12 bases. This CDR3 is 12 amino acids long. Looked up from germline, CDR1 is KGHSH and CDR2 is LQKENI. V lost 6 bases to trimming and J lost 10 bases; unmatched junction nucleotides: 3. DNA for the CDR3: TGTGCCAGCTCTCGGGACAGGGGGCCAGCTTTCTTT. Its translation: CASSRDRGPAFF.